Listed below are T cell receptor beta chains from one sample, sequenced in a study of blood T cell repertoires in COVID-19. Profiled with immunoSEQ multiplex PCR; TCRdb holds only in-frame clones, not every one. There are around 220,000 clones in the sample; around 87% occur only once, and approximately 10% lies in the top ten. Sample: peripheral blood. These receptors all come from a woman aged 50 to 60 with COVID-19, enrolled during active disease. Each CDR3 is given with its conserved first and last residue. D genes are given only for firm matches.

J	D	V	DNA	CDR3
TRBJ2-6	TRBD1	TRBV18	TGTGCCAGCTCCCCTTTCGGACAGGGAGTGGCTGGGGCCAACGTCCTGACTTTC	CASSPFGQGVAGANVLTF
TRBJ2-1	TRBD2	TRBV12-3/TRBV12-4	TGTGCCAGCTCGACGGGGGGGCCTCGAGAGCAGTTCTTC	CASSTGGPREQFF
TRBJ2-6	NA	TRBV7-9	TGTGCCAGCAGCTTTCTTCCGGGGGAAGGGGCCAACGTCCTGACTTTC	CASSFLPGEGANVLTF
TRBJ2-1	TRBD2	TRBV24-1	TGTGCCACCAGTAAGACTAGCGGGGGGTACAATGAGCAGTTCTTC	CATSKTSGGYNEQFF
TRBJ1-2	NA	TRBV12-3/TRBV12-4	TGTGCCAGCAGTCCCCGGGGGGGCTATGGCTACACCTTC	CASSPRGGYGYTF
TRBJ2-3	TRBD2	TRBV3-1/TRBV3-2	TGTGCCAGTTCGGGACTAGCGGGTCTCACAGATACGCAGTATTTT	CASSGLAGLTDTQYF
TRBJ1-6	NA	TRBV14	TGTGCCAGCAGCCGGATGACAGTAGGGAATTCACCCCTCCACTTT	CASSRMTVGNSPLHF
TRBJ2-1	TRBD2	TRBV29-1	TGCAGCGTCCCCGGGATAGCGGGGGGGTTACCCCCGATACACAATGAGCAGTTCTTC	CSVPGIAGGLPPIHNEQFF
TRBJ2-4	NA	TRBV19	TGTGCCAGTACCCCCCAGACTAGGAGTGATGCCAAAAACATTCAGTACTTC	CASTPQTRSDAKNIQYF
TRBJ2-1	NA	TRBV28	TGTGCCAGCAGTCGAACAGGGTATGAGCAGTTCTTC	CASSRTGYEQFF